Following are 32 T cell receptor beta chains from one sample sequenced in a study of cytomegalovirus exposure and HLA in healthy donors. The primer mix had 60 Vbeta and 13 Jbeta primers. Measured with immunoSEQ multiplex PCR; TCRdb has only the in-frame clones, and not every one. Of approximately 90,000 clones listed, 76% are singletons. The sample consisted of PBMCs. These receptors originate from a male donor in good health and CMV-seronegative.

This clone was seen only a few times. The chain recombines TRBV5-1 with TRBJ1-1, with a possible D match to TRBD1 (6 bases). The CDR3 is 16 amino acids. Trimming removed 3 bases from V and 5 bases from J, with 20 bases in between. Germline V CDR1 and CDR2: SGHRS, YFSETQ. The CDR3 loop is CASSSPGALKGTEAFF. The CDR3 bases are TGCGCCAGCAGCTCCCCAGGGGCCCTGAAGGGGACTGAAGCTTTCTTT.

This chain links TRBV10-3 with TRBJ2-1; 9 bases line up with TRBD2. The V gene's germline CDR1 is ENHRY and CDR2 SYGVKD. CDR3 length: 18 residues. Trimming cost V 5 bases and J 0 bases; bases outside gene matches: 11. CDR3 residues: CAISLEGLAQSSYNEQFF. The CDR3 nucleotides read TGTGCCATCAGTCTGGAGGGACTAGCCCAAAGCTCCTACAATGAGCAGTTCTTC.

The genes are TRBV6-5 and TRBJ2-1; 13 nucleotides agree with TRBD2. After removal of 2 bases from V and 8 bases from J, the junction contained 0 bases not matched to a gene. Germline assignment: CDR1 MNHEY and CDR2 SVGAGI. This CDR3 spans 14 amino acids. CDR3 sequence (DNA): TGTGCCAGCAGTTACGGACTAGCGGGAGATGAGCAGTTCTTC. Amino acids: CASSYGLAGDEQFF.

This clone was picked up one time. The chain combines TRBV28 with TRBJ2-7, with a tentative D call TRBD1 (6 bases). The CDR3 runs to 13 residues. Trimming took off 6 bases at V and 3 bases at J, with 12 bases between the two ends. Germline V CDR1 and CDR2: MDHEN, SYDVKM. The CDR3 DNA is TGTGCCAGCAGCATTACAGGGATCTACGAGCAGTACTTC. Residues: CASSITGIYEQYF.

The chain has TRBV5-4 and TRBJ2-3; 7 bases match TRBD1. Germline V CDR1 and CDR2: SGHNT, YYREEE (reference sequence). This CDR3 comprises 14 residues. V gave up 4 bases and J gave up 2 bases; unmatched junction bases: 4. The CDR3 here is CASSQGQFTDTQYF. As DNA, the CDR3 is TGTGCCAGCAGCCAGGGACAGTTCACAGATACGCAGTATTTT.

The gene calls are TRBV6-1 and TRBJ1-2; 8 bases map to TRBD1. This CDR3 spans 14 amino acids. The ends lost 6 bases at V and 4 bases at J; junction bases unmatched: 7. Germline V CDR1 and CDR2: MNHNS, SASEGT. CDR3 residues: CASSWGTGSYGYTF. CDR3 in DNA: TGTGCCAGCAGCTGGGGGACAGGTTCCTATGGCTACACCTTC.

The chain employs TRBV28 and TRBJ1-2; D might be TRBD1 (5 bases). CDR1 is MDHEN and CDR2 is SYDVKM in the germline V gene. Trimming took 7 bases from V and 6 from J, leaving 18 bases between them. This CDR3 spans 14 amino acids. The CDR3 loop reads CASNTEGRSDGYTF. The CDR3 DNA reads as TGTGCCAGCAACACGGAGGGGAGGTCTGATGGCTACACCTTC.

This clone came up a few times. The chain joins TRBV28 to TRBJ1-2; 8 bases match TRBD1. Germline V gives CDR1 MDHEN, CDR2 SYDVKM. The trim removed 6 bases at V and 2 bases at J, leaving 11 bases unmatched. This CDR3 is built from 16 residues. CDR3 amino acids: CASRRGQGAANYGYTF. In DNA form, the CDR3 reads TGTGCCAGCAGACGGGGGCAGGGGGCCGCAAACTATGGCTACACCTTC.

The chain links TRBV9 to TRBJ1-4, with 7 bases fitting TRBD1. The CDR3 sequence is 14 residues long. The J segment lost 3 bases and the V segment lost 6 bases, leaving 5 bases of the junction unmatched. Germline-derived CDR1 and CDR2 are SGDLS and YYNGEE. CDR3 sequence (DNA): TGTGCCAGCAACCCGGGACAGCCTAATGAAAAACTGTTTTTT. Encoded protein: CASNPGQPNEKLFF.

This clone has ten or more counts. The V call is TRBV27, the J call TRBJ1-2, with 8 positions matching TRBD1. This CDR3 has 14 residues. The ends lost 3 bases at V and 6 bases at J; junction bases unmatched: 6. Germline-derived CDR1 and CDR2 are MNHEY and SMNVEV (reference sequence). The CDR3 sequence is CASSFSQGVHGYTF. CDR3 DNA sequence: TGTGCCAGCAGTTTCTCACAGGGGGTACATGGCTACACCTTC.

The V and J genes are TRBV5-6 and TRBJ2-2, with D perhaps TRBD1 (5 bases). Germline V gene data show CDR1 as SGHDT and CDR2 as YYEEEE. The CDR3 is 15 residues long. V lost 5 bases to trimming and J lost 0 bases, with 11 bases between them. In DNA, the CDR3 is TGTGCCAGCAGGCGTACAGGTTCGAACACCGGGGAGCTGTTTTTT. Residues: CASRRTGSNTGELFF.

The chain carries TRBV18 and TRBJ1-5; D perhaps matches TRBD1 (5 bases). The CDR3 covers 15 residues. Per the germline V gene, CDR1 is KGHSH and CDR2 is LQKENI. V lost 3 bases and J lost 7, with 16 bases in between. Here the CDR3 DNA reads TGTGCCAGCTCACCGTACAGGCCTAATCGGCAGCCCCAGCATTTT. Amino acid sequence: CASSPYRPNRQPQHF.

This sequence joins TRBV27 and TRBJ2-3, with 8 bases identical to TRBD1. The ends lost 6 bases at V and 2 bases at J; junction bases unmatched: 7. The length of the CDR3 is 15 residues. The germline V gene encodes CDR1 MNHEY and CDR2 SMNVEV (reference sequence). This CDR3 is CASRSTGVYTDTQYF. CDR3 nucleotide sequence: TGTGCCAGCAGGTCGACAGGGGTATACACAGATACGCAGTATTTT.

The rearrangement uses TRBV13 and TRBJ2-5, with no clear D. The CDR3 covers 13 residues. The germline CDR1 and CDR2 sequences are PRHDT and FYEKMQ (reference sequence). V was cut by 5 bases and J by 3 bases, with 10 bases left in between. The CDR3, as DNA: TGTGCCAGCAGCCTAAGTTACGAAGAGACCCAGTACTTC. As protein: CASSLSYEETQYF.

V gene TRBV27 combines with J gene TRBJ2-1, with 13 bases identical to TRBD2. This CDR3 spans 18 amino acids. The V and J ends lost 2 bases and 2 bases, in that order; junction bases with no gene match: 6. Germline V gene sequence: CDR1 MNHEY, CDR2 SMNVEV (reference sequence). The CDR3 region is CASSLRLAGGYPYNEQFF. In DNA form, the CDR3 reads TGTGCCAGCAGTTTACGACTAGCGGGAGGTTACCCCTACAATGAGCAGTTCTTC.

The V gene is TRBV9, the J gene TRBJ2-7; 11 positions match TRBD1. Trimming at V came to 3 bases and at J to 5 bases, leaving 7 bases not matched to a gene. CDR3 length equals 15 residues. Per the germline V gene, CDR1 is SGDLS and CDR2 is YYNGEE. CDR3 DNA: TGTGCCAGCAGCGCCCGGGACAGGGGGTCCCACGAGCAGTACTTC. Translated, it gives CASSARDRGSHEQYF.

This clone was counted a single time. This rearrangement joins TRBV9 to TRBJ2-7; 8 nucleotides agree with TRBD2. This CDR3 comprises 16 residues. Germline lookup yields CDR1 SGDLS and CDR2 YYNGEE. Unmatched junction bases numbered 12, after V lost 4 bases and J lost 3 bases. The DNA of the CDR3 is TGTGCCAGCAGCCCACGGACTAGCTGGAGACTCTACGAGCAGTACTTC. Its protein product is CASSPRTSWRLYEQYF.

The chain recombines TRBV5-6 with TRBJ1-2; 8 positions agree with TRBD1. Germline assignment: CDR1 SGHDT and CDR2 YYEEEE. With V trimmed by 4 bases and J by 7 bases, 9 bases remained unmatched. The CDR3 consists of 14 residues. The chain's CDR3 is CASSTTRGLSGYTF. The CDR3 DNA reads as TGTGCCAGCAGCACAACCAGGGGGCTGTCTGGCTACACCTTC. The full variable domain, rest sourced from reference TRBV5-6 and TRBJ1-2, is DAGVTQSPTHLIKTRGQQVTLRCSPKSGHDTVSWYQQALGQGPQFIFQYYEEEERQRGNFPDRFSGHQFPNYSSELNVNALLLGDSALYLCASSTTRGLSGYTFGSGTRLTVV.

V and J are TRBV28 and TRBJ1-2, with 8 bases matching TRBD1. Germline V gene data show CDR1 as MDHEN and CDR2 as SYDVKM. The CDR3 consists of 13 residues. Trimming at V came to 10 bases and at J to 4 bases, leaving 8 bases not matched to a gene. As DNA, the CDR3 is TGTGCCACCCCAGGACAGGGAGGCTATGGCTACACCTTC. Its protein product is CATPGQGGYGYTF.

The CDR3 DNA sequence: TGTGCCAGCGCTACACAGGGGAGAGGTGGCTACACCTTC. As protein: CASATQGRGGYTF. The V and J genes are TRBV28 and TRBJ1-2, with 7 bases fitting TRBD1. The CDR3 runs to 13 residues. The V and J ends lost 8 bases and 7 bases, in that order; junction bases with no gene match: 10. The germline V gene has CDR1 MDHEN and CDR2 SYDVKM.

V is TRBV11-2 and J is TRBJ2-5; possible D gene TRBD1, 5 bases. The CDR3 runs to 12 residues. V dropped 8 bases and J dropped 7 bases, with 14 bases sitting between them. CDR1 SGHAT and CDR2 FQNNGV come from the germline V gene. In DNA form, the CDR3 reads TGTGCCAGCCGAAAAACCCAGGGGACCCAGTACTTC. Its protein product is CASRKTQGTQYF.

This clone turned up a few times. The rearrangement links TRBV19 to TRBJ1-1; D may be TRBD1 (5 bases). The CDR3 consists of 14 residues. Germline assignment: CDR1 LNHDA and CDR2 SQIVND (reference sequence). The V end lost 1 base, the J end lost 7 bases, and 13 bases lay between the germline ends. CDR3 region: CASSIVGGRGEAFF. CDR3 DNA sequence: TGTGCCAGTAGTATAGTCGGGGGAAGGGGTGAAGCTTTCTTT.

The chain carries TRBV28 and TRBJ2-4; weak D call: TRBD1 (6 bases). CDR1 is MDHEN and CDR2 is SYDVKM in the germline V gene. Trimming shortened V by 1 base and J by 6 bases, and 10 bases separated the two germline ends. CDR3 length: 14 residues. CDR3 in DNA: TGTGCCAGCAGTTTATCCAGGGGCGGAAACATTCAGTACTTC. It yields the protein CASSLSRGGNIQYF. Together with reference TRBV28 and TRBJ2-4, the CDR3 gives the full variable domain: DVKVTQSSRYLVKRTGEKVFLECVQDMDHENMFWYRQDPGLGLRLIYFSYDVKMKEKGDIPEGYSVSREKKERFSLILESASTNQTSMYLCASSLSRGGNIQYFGAGTRLSVL.

This clone was counted between two and nine times. The rearrangement joins TRBV30 to TRBJ1-2; 7 bases align to TRBD1. With V trimmed by 2 bases and J by 6 bases, 12 bases remained unmatched. Germline CDR1 is GTSNPN and CDR2 is SVGIG (reference sequence). The CDR3 contains 15 residues. The CDR3 DNA reads TGTGCCTGGAGTAGGGAGGCCTCCGGGACAGATGGCTACACCTTC. Amino acid sequence: CAWSREASGTDGYTF. The full variable domain, with the rest looked up from reference TRBV30 and TRBJ1-2, is SQTIHQWPATLVQPVGSPLSLECTVEGTSNPNLYWYRQAAGRGLQLLFYSVGIGQISSEVPQNLSASRPQDRQFILSSKKLLLSDSGFYLCAWSREASGTDGYTFGSGTRLTVV.

The rearrangement joins TRBV7-9 to TRBJ2-7, with D possibly being TRBD1 (6 bases). This CDR3 has 12 residues. Germline CDR1 SEHNR, CDR2 FQNEAQ (reference sequence). Between the trimmed V and J ends, which lost 5 bases and 3 bases, there was a span of 8 bases. The CDR3 DNA follows: TGTGCCAGCAGCAGGACAGTCTACGAGCAGTACTTC. Its protein is CASSRTVYEQYF.

This clone was seen only once. The chain combines TRBV9 with TRBJ2-4; 9 nucleotides match TRBD1. The trim removed 0 bases at V and 6 bases at J, leaving 7 bases unmatched. CDR1 and CDR2 (germline): SGDLS, YYNGEE. There are 16 residues in the CDR3. The CDR3 loop is CASSVGVDRGLNIQYF. The CDR3 region has the DNA TGTGCCAGCAGCGTAGGGGTGGACAGGGGCTTAAACATTCAGTACTTC.

A few counts support this clone. J is TRBJ1-2 and V is TRBV28, with 9 bases matching TRBD1. The J segment lost 8 bases and the V segment lost 2 bases, leaving 3 bases of the junction unmatched. This CDR3 contains 13 residues. Germline CDR1 and CDR2: MDHEN and SYDVKM. The DNA of the CDR3 is TGTGCCAGCAGTTTAACAGGGGGCGAGGGCTACACCTTC. Encoded protein: CASSLTGGEGYTF.

The V call is TRBV10-1, the J call TRBJ2-2; D call uncertain. Looked up from germline, CDR1 is WNHNN and CDR2 is SYGVQD (reference sequence). This CDR3 spans 15 amino acids. Trimming took off 3 bases at V and 1 base at J, with 9 bases between the two ends. CDR3 amino acids: CASSDRLGNTGELFF. The DNA of the CDR3 is TGCGCCAGCAGTGATAGACTGGGGAACACCGGGGAGCTGTTTTTT.

This clone was detected only once. V and J are TRBV11-1 and TRBJ1-1; possible D gene TRBD1, 6 bases. Looked up from germline, CDR1 is SGHAT and CDR2 is FQDESV (reference sequence). V was trimmed by 4 bases and J by 1 base, leaving 16 bases between them. The CDR3 covers 16 residues. Written as DNA, the CDR3 is TGTGCCAGCAGCTCTTATTCCGGGACAAAGAACACTGAAGCTTTCTTT. This translates into CASSSYSGTKNTEAFF.

This clone was observed a single time. For the CDR3, the DNA is TGTGCCAGCAGCACGACAGGGAGCTCCTATAATTCACCCCTCCACTTT. It specifies CASSTTGSSYNSPLHF. This chain connects TRBV9 to TRBJ1-6; 7 nucleotides agree with TRBD1. With V trimmed by 4 bases and J by 0 bases, 4 bases remained unmatched. The CDR3 length is 16 residues. Germline V lookup: CDR1 SGDLS, CDR2 YYNGEE.

V is TRBV4-3 and J is TRBJ1-1; no clear D gene. The V end lost 0 bases, the J end lost 8 bases, and 13 bases lay between the germline ends. This CDR3 region has 14 residues. Germline CDR1 reads LGHNA; CDR2 reads YSLEER. CDR3 bases: TGCGCCAGCAGCCAAGAGAGGAGGGCGATGGAAGCTTTCTTT. This encodes CASSQERRAMEAFF.

The chain employs TRBV7-8 and TRBJ2-7; D might be TRBD1 (5 bases). V lost 3 bases, J lost 6 bases, and 12 bases lay in between. The CDR3 consists of 13 residues. CDR1 is SGHVS and CDR2 is FQNEAQ in the germline V gene. The CDR3 spells CASSFRAFSEQYF. CDR3 DNA: TGTGCCAGCAGCTTCAGGGCCTTCTCCGAGCAGTACTTC. The complete variable domain, with remaining parts taken from reference TRBV7-8 and TRBJ2-7, reads GAGVSQSPRYKVAKRGQDVALRCDPISGHVSLFWYQQALGQGPEFLTYFQNEAQLDKSGLPSDRFFAERPEGSVSTLKIQRTQQEDSAVYLCASSFRAFSEQYFGPGTRLTVT.